These 25 T cell receptor beta chains came from one sample sequenced in a study of shared clonotypes between healthy human individuals. Repertoires were generated with immunoSEQ multiplex PCR, while TCRdb's copy carries only in-frame clones and drops some. The table shows 800,000 or so clones, with 96% occurring only once. Positively selected for CCR7, the CD45RO-negative cells used as naive CD8 cells excluded terminally differentiated effector memory CD45RA+ cells. Specimen: naive CD8+ T cells sorted from blood. These receptors came from a man aged 25 to 40 in good health.

Remarks on this clone: The same CDR3 also results from other DNA sequences found in this sample. The chain has TRBV4-1 and TRBJ2-7; TRBD1 agrees at 8 bases. Germline lookup yields CDR1 MGHRA and CDR2 YSYEKL. CDR3 size: 14 residues. The junction had 3 bases not matched to a gene; V was cut back by 4 bases and J by 1 base. The CDR3 spells CASSLRTGSYEQYF. In DNA, the CDR3 is TGCGCCAGCAGCCTGCGGACAGGGTCCTACGAGCAGTACTTC.

The chain recombines TRBV11-2 with TRBJ2-1; D gene unclear. V gave up 3 bases and J gave up 0 bases, with 6 bases separating them. The germline V gene has CDR1 SGHAT and CDR2 FQNNGV. There are 14 residues in the CDR3. CDR3 coding DNA: TGTGCCAGCAGCTTGGTGAGCTCCTACAATGAGCAGTTCTTC. Amino acid sequence: CASSLVSSYNEQFF.

The rearrangement joins TRBV5-6 to TRBJ2-7; 13 nucleotides align to TRBD2. The CDR3 consists of 19 residues. Looked up from germline, CDR1 is SGHDT and CDR2 is YYEEEE. J gave up 6 bases and V 3 bases, and 18 bases lay outside the gene matches. DNA of the CDR3: TGTGCCAGCAGCTGGGTCGAGTCCTGGACTAGCGGGAGATACTCCGAGCAGTACTTC. Its translation: CASSWVESWTSGRYSEQYF.

The genes are TRBV9 and TRBJ1-1; D not certain. Germline CDR1 SGDLS, CDR2 YYNGEE. Trimming pared 0 bases from V and 3 bases from J, leaving 3 bases between. The CDR3 contains 12 residues. DNA of the CDR3: TGTGCCAGCAGCGTAGCCGACACTGAAGCTTTCTTT. It codes for CASSVADTEAFF. The full variable domain, completed using reference TRBV9 and TRBJ1-1, is DSGVTQTPKHLITATGQRVTLRCSPRSGDLSVYWYQQSLDQGLQFLIQYYNGEERAKGNILERFSAQQFPDLHSELNLSSLELGDSALYFCASSVADTEAFFGQGTRLTVV.

CDR3 protein: CASTLAGGPRSYNEQFF. The CDR3 DNA reads as TGTGCCAGCACACTAGCGGGAGGGCCGAGGTCCTACAATGAGCAGTTCTTC. The rearrangement links TRBV27 to TRBJ2-1, with 13 bases lining up with TRBD2. This CDR3 comprises 17 residues. Per the germline V gene, CDR1 is MNHEY and CDR2 is SMNVEV (reference sequence). The V and J ends lost 7 bases and 1 base, in that order; junction bases with no gene match: 7.

The chain couples TRBV9 to TRBJ1-4, with TRBD1 identical over 9 bases. CDR1 and CDR2 (germline): SGDLS, YYNGEE. This CDR3 has 14 residues. J lost 7 bases, V lost 4 bases, and 5 bases had no gene match. The chain's CDR3 is CASSLGQGTEKLFF. The CDR3 DNA is TGTGCCAGCAGCCTTGGACAGGGGACTGAAAAACTGTTTTTT. Full variable domain (missing parts from reference TRBV9 and TRBJ1-4): DSGVTQTPKHLITATGQRVTLRCSPRSGDLSVYWYQQSLDQGLQFLIQYYNGEERAKGNILERFSAQQFPDLHSELNLSSLELGDSALYFCASSLGQGTEKLFFGSGTQLSVL.

The rearrangement joins TRBV9 to TRBJ2-4, with D perhaps matching TRBD2 (5 bases). The CDR3 length is 17 residues. The ends were cut back, 5 bases at V and 0 bases at J, with 18 bases in the middle. CDR1 is SGDLS, CDR2 YYNGEE, per germline. The CDR3 spells CASRKNVGELAKNIQYF. In nucleotides, the CDR3 is TGTGCCAGCAGGAAGAATGTTGGGGAGTTAGCCAAAAACATTCAGTACTTC.

The chain couples TRBV7-9 to TRBJ1-2; D is ambiguous. Trimming cost V 1 base and J 8 bases, with 14 bases left between them. The V gene's germline CDR1 is SEHNR and CDR2 FQNEAQ (reference sequence). This CDR3 contains 14 residues. The CDR3 reads CASSLGTSPDGYTF. The CDR3 bases are TGTGCCAGCAGCTTAGGGACGTCTCCGGACGGCTACACCTTC.

The rearrangement uses TRBV4-3 and TRBJ2-1, with no clear D. V lost 1 base and J lost 5, with 9 bases in between. CDR1 is LGHNA, CDR2 YSLEER, per germline. This CDR3 spans 14 amino acids. The CDR3 DNA follows: TGCGCCAGCAGCCAAGGGGTGAGGAACAATGAGCAGTTCTTC. Encoded protein: CASSQGVRNNEQFF.

This clone has only one observation. The V call is TRBV30, the J call TRBJ1-4; D unresolved. Trimming shortened V by 1 base and J by 1 base, and 16 bases separated the two germline ends. The CDR3 consists of 17 residues. CDR1 is GTSNPN and CDR2 is SVGIG in the germline V gene (reference sequence). The CDR3 DNA reads TGTGCCTGGAGTGAAAGGACTCTTGGGAGAACTAATGAAAAACTGTTTTTT. Protein product: CAWSERTLGRTNEKLFF.

As concerns this clone: It may be a read error: a sequence one base away is much more abundant. This sample also contains other DNA sequences that code for the same CDR3. The rearrangement links TRBV5-4 to TRBJ1-1; D is ambiguous. This CDR3 contains 13 residues. The V gene lost 0 bases and the J gene lost 4 bases, with 7 bases spanning the gap. Germline assignment: CDR1 SGHNT and CDR2 YYREEE (reference sequence). CDR3 sequence: CASSLVGSTEAFF. For the CDR3, the DNA is TGTGCCAGCAGCTTGGTGGGCAGCACTGAAGCTTTCTTT. Drawing the rest from reference TRBV5-4 and TRBJ1-1, the complete variable domain is ETGVTQSPTHLIKTRGQQVTLRCSSQSGHNTVSWYQQALGQGPQFIFQYYREEENGRGNFPPRFSGLQFPNYSSELNVNALELDDSALYLCASSLVGSTEAFFGQGTRLTVV.

This CDR3 reads CASSPSFGTSYNEQFF. The CDR3 bases are TGCGCCAGCAGCCCTTCCTTTGGGACATCCTACAATGAGCAGTTCTTC. The chain has TRBV4-3 and TRBJ2-1; TRBD1 is a possible D gene (6 bases). The germline V gene has CDR1 LGHNA and CDR2 YSLEER. The CDR3 extends over 16 amino acids. Trimming cost V 4 bases and J 1 base, with 14 bases left between them.

This chain uses TRBV11-2 with TRBJ2-7; the D gene is possibly TRBD2 (6 bases). The CDR3 spans 18 residues. Germline V lookup: CDR1 SGHAT, CDR2 FQNNGV. The V end was cut by 4 bases, the J end by 3 bases, with 25 bases between. The chain's CDR3 is CASSSTPDPRGYYYEQYF. DNA for the CDR3: TGTGCCAGCAGCTCTACCCCGGACCCTCGGGGGTATTACTACGAGCAGTACTTC.

The rearrangement joins TRBV7-2 to TRBJ2-1; D is ambiguous. Germline V gene data show CDR1 as SGHTA and CDR2 as FQGNSA. The CDR3 is 10 amino acids. V was trimmed by 3 bases and J by 9 bases, leaving 3 bases between them. CDR3 sequence (DNA): TGTGCCAGCAGCTTGAGTGAGCAGTTCTTC. This translates into CASSLSEQFF.

This sequence joins TRBV6-4 and TRBJ2-1, with TRBD2 matching over 10 bases. The CDR3 totals 13 residues. Trimming removed 6 bases from V and 9 bases from J; junction bases left unmatched: 5. Germline CDR1 and CDR2: MRHNA and SNTAGT. CDR3 residues: CASSTSSGSEQFF. The CDR3 DNA sequence: TGTGCCAGCAGCACCTCTAGCGGGAGTGAGCAGTTCTTC.

The V call is TRBV9, the J call TRBJ2-3; D perhaps matches TRBD2 (5 bases). The germline V gene has CDR1 SGDLS and CDR2 YYNGEE. The CDR3 extends over 14 amino acids. With 0 bases removed from V and 6 bases from J, the gap between germline ends came to 11 bases. DNA of the CDR3: TGTGCCAGCAGCGTAGCGAGGGATTCGGATACGCAGTATTTT. Its translation is CASSVARDSDTQYF.

This clone has a single count. The rearrangement uses TRBV11-2 and TRBJ2-1; D gene uncertain. The CDR3 covers 16 residues. Germline V gene sequence: CDR1 SGHAT, CDR2 FQNNGV. The germline V and J ends were trimmed by 5 bases and 1 base, with 15 bases remaining between them. The CDR3 region is CASSPPVPRSYNEQFF. The CDR3 bases are TGTGCCAGCAGCCCCCCGGTCCCGAGGTCCTACAATGAGCAGTTCTTC.

J is TRBJ2-1 and V is TRBV7-9; 7 nucleotides line up with TRBD2. The CDR3 is made up of 14 amino acids. Germline lookup yields CDR1 SEHNR and CDR2 FQNEAQ (reference sequence). With V trimmed by 2 bases and J by 7 bases, 5 bases remained unmatched. In DNA form, the CDR3 reads TGTGCCAGCAGCTTACCGCGGGAGCGGAATGAGCAGTTCTTC. Its translation: CASSLPRERNEQFF.

V gene TRBV23-1 combines with J gene TRBJ1-5, with D possibly matching TRBD1 (5 bases). TRBV23-1 is marked as an open reading frame, function uncertain. Trimming took off 4 bases at V and 4 bases at J, with 11 bases between the two ends. The CDR3 is 14 residues long. The CDR3, as DNA: TGCGCCAGCAGTCCCATCAGGGAAAATCAGCCCCAGCATTTT. Translated: CASSPIRENQPQHF.

The chain has TRBV7-9 and TRBJ1-1; 10 bases are a match to TRBD1. The germline V gene encodes CDR1 SEHNR and CDR2 FQNEAQ (reference sequence). The CDR3 sequence is 16 residues long. V lost 5 bases and J lost 0; bases outside the gene matches: 6. In DNA form, the CDR3 reads TGTGCCAGCAGCCCCAGGGACAGGGGATTGAACACTGAAGCTTTCTTT. Translating it yields CASSPRDRGLNTEAFF.

The chain recombines TRBV25-1 with TRBJ2-7, with D hard to call. With 5 bases removed from V and 4 bases from J, the gap between germline ends came to 6 bases. This CDR3 contains 11 residues. Germline CDR1 is MGHDK and CDR2 is SYGVNS. The CDR3 loop reads CASSRIYEQYF. CDR3 nucleotides: TGTGCCAGCAGTCGGATATACGAGCAGTACTTC.

This sequence joins TRBV19 and TRBJ1-5, with unresolved D. Looked up from germline, CDR1 is LNHDA and CDR2 is SQIVND (reference sequence). The CDR3 contains 14 residues. V was trimmed by 6 bases and J by 5 bases, leaving 14 bases between them. In nucleotides, the CDR3 is TGTGCCAGTAGACCCCTGCACTCGTATCAGCCCCAGCATTTT. Its translation: CASRPLHSYQPQHF.

This chain connects TRBV7-3 to TRBJ2-3; D gene unclear. V was cut by 5 bases and J by 0 bases, with 15 bases left in between. The CDR3 runs to 16 residues. The germline CDR1 and CDR2 sequences are SGHTA and FQGTGA. As DNA, the CDR3 is TGTGCCAGCAGCCAAACTGGTTACGTTAGCACAGATACGCAGTATTTT. As protein: CASSQTGYVSTDTQYF. Drawing the rest from reference TRBV7-3 and TRBJ2-3, the complete variable domain is GAGVSQTPSNKVTEKGKYVELRCDPISGHTALYWYRQSLGQGPEFLIYFQGTGAADDSGLPNDRFFAVRPEGSVSTLKIQRTERGDSAVYLCASSQTGYVSTDTQYFGPGTRLTVL.

This rearrangement joins TRBV10-1 to TRBJ2-3; D may be TRBD1 or TRBD2 (5 bases each). The CDR3 extends over 17 amino acids. In germline, CDR1 is WNHNN, CDR2 SYGVQD (reference sequence). V was cut by 2 bases and J by 2 bases, with 17 bases left in between. CDR3 nucleotides: TGCGCCAGCAGTGAGCCGGGACGCCTAGGGGCCACAGATACGCAGTATTTT. Protein sequence: CASSEPGRLGATDTQYF.

The chain recombines TRBV19 with TRBJ2-2; perhaps TRBD1 as D (6 bases). This CDR3 region has 15 residues. V lost 6 bases and J lost 4, with 15 bases in between. Germline lookup yields CDR1 LNHDA and CDR2 SQIVND (reference sequence). The CDR3 nucleotides read TGTGCCAGTAGCCAGGACAGAGTTAGCACCGGGGAGCTGTTTTTT. The encoded protein is CASSQDRVSTGELFF.